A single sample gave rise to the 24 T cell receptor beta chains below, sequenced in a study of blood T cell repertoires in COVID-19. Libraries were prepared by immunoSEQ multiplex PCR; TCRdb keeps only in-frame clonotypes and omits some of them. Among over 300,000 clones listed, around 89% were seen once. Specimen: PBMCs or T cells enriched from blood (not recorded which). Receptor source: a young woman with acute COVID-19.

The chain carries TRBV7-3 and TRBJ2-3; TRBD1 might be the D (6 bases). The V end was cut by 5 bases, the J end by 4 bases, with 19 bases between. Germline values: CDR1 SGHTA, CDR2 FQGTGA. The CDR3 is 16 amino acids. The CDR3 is CASSRGQLKLADTQYF. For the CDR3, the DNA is TGTGCCAGCAGCAGGGGACAACTCAAACTGGCAGATACGCAGTATTTT. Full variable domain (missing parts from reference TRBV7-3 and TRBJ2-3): GAGVSQTPSNKVTEKGKYVELRCDPISGHTALYWYRQSLGQGPEFLIYFQGTGAADDSGLPNDRFFAVRPEGSVSTLKIQRTERGDSAVYLCASSRGQLKLADTQYFGPGTRLTVL.

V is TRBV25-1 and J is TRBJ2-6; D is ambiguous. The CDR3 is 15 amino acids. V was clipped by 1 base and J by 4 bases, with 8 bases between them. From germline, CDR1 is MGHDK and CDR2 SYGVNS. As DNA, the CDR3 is TGTGCCAGCAGTGAATCTGCGGCCGGGGCCAACGTCCTGACTTTC. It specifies CASSESAAGANVLTF.

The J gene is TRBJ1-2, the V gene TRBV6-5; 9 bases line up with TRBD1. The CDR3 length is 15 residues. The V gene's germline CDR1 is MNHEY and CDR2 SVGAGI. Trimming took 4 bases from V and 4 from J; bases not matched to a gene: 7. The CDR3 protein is CASSSDRGVGYGYTF. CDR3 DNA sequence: TGTGCCAGCAGTTCTGACAGGGGGGTCGGCTATGGCTACACCTTC.

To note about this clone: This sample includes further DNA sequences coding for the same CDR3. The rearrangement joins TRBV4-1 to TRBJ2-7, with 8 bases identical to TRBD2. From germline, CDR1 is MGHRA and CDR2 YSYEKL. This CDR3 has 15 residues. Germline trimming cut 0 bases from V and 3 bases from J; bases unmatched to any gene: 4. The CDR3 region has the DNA TGCGCCAGCAGCCAAGATTTCGGGAGGGACTACGAGCAGTACTTC. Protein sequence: CASSQDFGRDYEQYF.

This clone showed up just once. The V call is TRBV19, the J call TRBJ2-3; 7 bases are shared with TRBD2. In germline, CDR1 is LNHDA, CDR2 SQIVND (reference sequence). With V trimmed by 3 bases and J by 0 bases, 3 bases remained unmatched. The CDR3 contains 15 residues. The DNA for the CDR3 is TGTGCCAGTAGTATGACTAGCCGAAGCACAGATACGCAGTATTTT. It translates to CASSMTSRSTDTQYF. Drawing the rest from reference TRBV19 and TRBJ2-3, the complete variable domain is DGGITQSPKYLFRKEGQNVTLSCEQNLNHDAMYWYRQDPGQGLRLIYYSQIVNDFQKGDIAEGYSVSREKKESFPLTVTSAQKNPTAFYLCASSMTSRSTDTQYFGPGTRLTVL.

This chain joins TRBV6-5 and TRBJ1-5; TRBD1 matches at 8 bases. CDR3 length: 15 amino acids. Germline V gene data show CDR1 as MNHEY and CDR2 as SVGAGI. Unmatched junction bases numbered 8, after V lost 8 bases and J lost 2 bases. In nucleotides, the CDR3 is TGTGCCAGCGAACCAGACAGGGGCGGCAATCAGCCCCAGCATTTT. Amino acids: CASEPDRGGNQPQHF.

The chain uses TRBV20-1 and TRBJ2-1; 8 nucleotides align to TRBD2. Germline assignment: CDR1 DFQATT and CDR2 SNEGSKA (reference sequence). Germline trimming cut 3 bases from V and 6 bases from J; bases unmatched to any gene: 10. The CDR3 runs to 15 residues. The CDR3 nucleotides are TGCAGTGCTAGTCGCGGGACTAGTATCTCCAATGAGCAGTTCTTC. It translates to CSASRGTSISNEQFF.

CDR3 in DNA: TGTGCCAGCAGTGGGGGCGGCAACACTGAAGCTTTCTTT. This encodes CASSGGGNTEAFF. The chain couples TRBV25-1 to TRBJ1-1; perhaps TRBD1 as D (5 bases). The CDR3 runs 13 residues. In germline, CDR1 is MGHDK, CDR2 SYGVNS. V was clipped by 4 bases and J by 2 bases, with 8 bases between them.

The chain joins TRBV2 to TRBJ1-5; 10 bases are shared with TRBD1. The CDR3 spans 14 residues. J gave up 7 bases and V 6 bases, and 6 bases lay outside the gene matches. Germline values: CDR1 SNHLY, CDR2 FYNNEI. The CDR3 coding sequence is TGTGCCAGCAGCAGGACAGGGGGTCGCCAGCCCCAGCATTTT. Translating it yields CASSRTGGRQPQHF.

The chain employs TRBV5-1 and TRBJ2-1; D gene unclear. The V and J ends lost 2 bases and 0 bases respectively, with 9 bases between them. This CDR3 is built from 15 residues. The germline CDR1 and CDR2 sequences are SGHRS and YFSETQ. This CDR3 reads CASSFTPNSYNEQFF. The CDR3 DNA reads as TGCGCCAGCAGCTTCACTCCTAACTCCTACAATGAGCAGTTCTTC.

This CDR3 is CASSLSQQGVKVWYGYTF. The CDR3 DNA reads TGTGCCAGCAGTTTATCCCAACAGGGGGTCAAAGTTTGGTATGGCTACACCTTC. This rearrangement joins TRBV28 to TRBJ1-2; 8 nucleotides agree with TRBD1. CDR3 size: 18 residues. Germline V gene data show CDR1 as MDHEN and CDR2 as SYDVKM. V was clipped by 1 base and J by 5 bases; unmatched bases: 15.

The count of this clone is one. The CDR3: CATSMDRGRNTEAFF. The CDR3 region has the DNA TGTGCCACCAGCATGGACAGGGGACGAAACACTGAAGCTTTCTTT. V and J are TRBV15 and TRBJ1-1; 9 bases align to TRBD1. Germline CDR1 and CDR2: LNHNV and YYDKDF (reference sequence). This CDR3 has 15 amino acids. The V and J ends lost 4 bases and 2 bases, in that order; junction bases with no gene match: 5.

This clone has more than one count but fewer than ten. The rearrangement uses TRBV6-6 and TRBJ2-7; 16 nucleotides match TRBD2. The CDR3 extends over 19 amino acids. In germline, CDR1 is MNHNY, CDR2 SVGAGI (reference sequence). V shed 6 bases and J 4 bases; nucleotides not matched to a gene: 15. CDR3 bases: TGTGCCAGCAGCCGAACCCCCGGGACTAGCGGGGGGGCCTTTTACGAGCAGTACTTC. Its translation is CASSRTPGTSGGAFYEQYF.

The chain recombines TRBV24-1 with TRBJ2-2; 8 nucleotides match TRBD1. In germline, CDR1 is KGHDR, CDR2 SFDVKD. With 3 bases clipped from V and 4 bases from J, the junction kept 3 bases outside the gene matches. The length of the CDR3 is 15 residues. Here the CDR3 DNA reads TGTGCCACCAGTGATGCGACAGGGGTCACCGGGGAGCTGTTTTTT. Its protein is CATSDATGVTGELFF.

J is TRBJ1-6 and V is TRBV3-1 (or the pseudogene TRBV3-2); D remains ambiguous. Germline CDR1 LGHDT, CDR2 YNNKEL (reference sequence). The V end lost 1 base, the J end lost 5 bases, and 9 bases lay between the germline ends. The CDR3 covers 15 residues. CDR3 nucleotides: TGTGCCAGCAGCCAAGGTTCGGGGAATAATTCACCCCTCCACTTT. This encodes CASSQGSGNNSPLHF.

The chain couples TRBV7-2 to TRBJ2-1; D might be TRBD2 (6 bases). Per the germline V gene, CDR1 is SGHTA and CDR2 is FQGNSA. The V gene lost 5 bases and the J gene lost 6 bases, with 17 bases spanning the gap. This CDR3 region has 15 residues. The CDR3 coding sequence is TGTGCCAGCAGCCCCCCGTCCGCTAGCGCCAATGAGCAGTTCTTC. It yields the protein CASSPPSASANEQFF.

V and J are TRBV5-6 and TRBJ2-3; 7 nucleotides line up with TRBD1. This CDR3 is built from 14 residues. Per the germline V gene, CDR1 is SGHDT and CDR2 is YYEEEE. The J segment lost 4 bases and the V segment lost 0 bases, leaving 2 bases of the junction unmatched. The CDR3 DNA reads TGTGCCAGCAGCTTGGACAGGGGCCCAGATACGCAGTATTTT. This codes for CASSLDRGPDTQYF.

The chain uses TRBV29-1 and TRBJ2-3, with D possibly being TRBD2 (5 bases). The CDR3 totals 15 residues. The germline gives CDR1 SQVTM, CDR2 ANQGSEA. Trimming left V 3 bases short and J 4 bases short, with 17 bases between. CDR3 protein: CSVDVRQAGADTQYF. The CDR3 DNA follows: TGCAGCGTTGACGTCCGGCAGGCCGGGGCAGATACGCAGTATTTT.

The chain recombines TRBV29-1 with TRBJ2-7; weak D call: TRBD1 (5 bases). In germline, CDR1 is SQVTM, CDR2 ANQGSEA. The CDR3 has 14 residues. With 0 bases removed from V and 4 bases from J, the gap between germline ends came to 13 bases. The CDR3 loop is CSVEDYGPGYEQYF. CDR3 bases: TGCAGCGTTGAAGATTATGGTCCAGGGTACGAGCAGTACTTC.

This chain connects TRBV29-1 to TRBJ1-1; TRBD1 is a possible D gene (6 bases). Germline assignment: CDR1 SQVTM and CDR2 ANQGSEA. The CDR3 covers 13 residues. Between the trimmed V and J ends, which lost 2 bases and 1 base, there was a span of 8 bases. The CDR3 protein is CSVERGANTEAFF. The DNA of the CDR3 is TGCAGCGTTGAACGGGGGGCGAACACTGAAGCTTTCTTT.

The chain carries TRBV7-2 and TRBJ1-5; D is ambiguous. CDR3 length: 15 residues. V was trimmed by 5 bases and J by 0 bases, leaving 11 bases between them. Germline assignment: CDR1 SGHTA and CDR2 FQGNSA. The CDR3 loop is CASSPVFYSNQPQHF. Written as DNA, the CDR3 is TGTGCCAGCAGCCCTGTCTTTTATAGCAATCAGCCCCAGCATTTT.

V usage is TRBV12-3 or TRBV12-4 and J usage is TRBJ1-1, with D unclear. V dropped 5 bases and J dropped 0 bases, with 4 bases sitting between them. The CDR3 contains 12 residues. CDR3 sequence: CASSLLNTEAFF. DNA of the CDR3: TGTGCCAGCAGTCTACTGAACACTGAAGCTTTCTTT.

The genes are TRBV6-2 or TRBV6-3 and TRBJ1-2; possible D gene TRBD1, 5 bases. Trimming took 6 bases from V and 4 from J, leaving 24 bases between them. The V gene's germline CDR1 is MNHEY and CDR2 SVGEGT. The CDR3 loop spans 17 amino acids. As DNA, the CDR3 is TGTGCCAGCAGCGGGGCATCCCTGAAAGGCGCCTTCTATGGCTACACCTTC. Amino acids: CASSGASLKGAFYGYTF.

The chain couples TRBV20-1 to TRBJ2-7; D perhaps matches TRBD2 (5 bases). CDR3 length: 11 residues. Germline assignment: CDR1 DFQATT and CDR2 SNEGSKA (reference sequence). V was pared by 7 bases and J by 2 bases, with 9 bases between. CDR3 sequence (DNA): TGCAGTGTCCGGGGTGCCTACGAGCAGTACTTC. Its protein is CSVRGAYEQYF.